The 19 T cell receptor beta chains presented below share a single source sample, sequenced in a study of glioma-infiltrating T cells. Amplification of TCR alpha and beta CDR3 regions from RNA used iRepertoire nested multiplex PCR. In TCRdb, the multiplex PCR reads were re-called with MiXCR into one record per CDR3 protein. This table holds about 180,000 distinct CDR3 sequences, about 47% found once. The sequenced sample consisted of glioma tissue, nonneoplastic brain tissue, or PBMCs (not recorded which). These receptors originate from a human donor with low-grade glioma or glioblastoma, undergoing nonglioma brain surgery, or in good health (not recorded which).

The sample holds many counts of this clonotype. The rearrangement links TRBV6-1 to TRBJ2-3; D is possibly TRBD2 (5 bases). Between the trimmed V and J ends, which lost 1 base and 4 bases, there was a span of 18 bases. Germline lookup yields CDR1 MNHNS and CDR2 SASEGT. The CDR3 sequence is 17 residues long. The CDR3 loop reads CASSEGTTERYPDTQYF. CDR3 in DNA: TGTGCCAGCAGTGAAGGCACAACTGAGCGGTACCCAGATACGCAGTATTTT.

With respect to this clonotype: A much larger clone differs from this one at a single base, so this may be a read error. CDR3 in amino acids: CSTSQVPGANVLTF. CDR3 nucleotide sequence: TGCAGTACTAGTCAGGTCCCCGGGGCCAACGTCCTGACTTTC. The chain joins TRBV20-1 to TRBJ2-6; D may be TRBD2 (5 bases). Looked up from germline, CDR1 is DFQATT and CDR2 is SNEGSKA (reference sequence). This CDR3 spans 14 amino acids.

This clonotype was counted a few times. This chain connects TRBV12-3 or TRBV12-4 to TRBJ2-4; a weak D match, TRBD2 (5 bases). The CDR3 has 14 amino acids. The germline V and J ends were trimmed by 3 bases and 3 bases, with 9 bases remaining between them. The CDR3 DNA reads TGTGCCAGCAGTTTGAGGGATATCAAAAACATTCAGTACTTC. This sequence encodes CASSLRDIKNIQYF.

Details on this clonotype: This may be a read error: a much more frequent sequence differs by one nucleotide. V usage is TRBV28 and J usage is TRBJ2-1; 8 nucleotides align to TRBD2. The CDR3 runs 15 residues. Germline loops: CDR1 MDHEN, CDR2 SYDVKM. The CDR3 region is CASSSPAGVNNEQLF. In nucleotides, the CDR3 is TGTGCCAGCAGTTCCCCAGCGGGAGTCAACAATGAGCAGCTCTTC.

This chain connects TRBV19 to TRBJ1-6; a possible D gene is TRBD1 (6 bases). The germline V and J ends were trimmed by 4 bases and 7 bases, with 11 bases remaining between them. The CDR3 spans 14 residues. Germline values: CDR1 LNHDA, CDR2 SQIVND (reference sequence). The CDR3 is CASSTGQTNSPLHF. CDR3 coding DNA: TGTGCCAGTAGTACCGGACAGACAAATTCACCCCTCCACTTT.

Concerning this clonotype: This clone may be a read error of a much larger clone one base away. The rearrangement joins TRBV20-1 to TRBJ2-1, with D possibly matching TRBD1 (5 bases). Matching the DNA end better, TRBJ2-7 makes the J call doubtful. CDR3 length: 11 amino acids. Germline values: CDR1 DFQATT, CDR2 SNEGSKA (reference sequence). CDR3 residues: CSANQGGEQYF. CDR3 coding DNA: TGCAGTGCTAATCAGGGTGGAGAGCAGTACTTC.

In its sample, this clonotype was seen many times. Compared with germline, one end of the junction differs, possibly owing to a read error. The V call is TRBV14, the J call TRBJ2-3; the D gene is possibly TRBD1 (6 bases). The CDR3 has 12 amino acids. Per the germline V gene, CDR1 is SGHDN and CDR2 is FVKESK. The CDR3 is CASSQRTDTQYF. The CDR3 coding sequence is TGTGCCAGCAGCCAAAGGACAGATACACAGTATTTT.

The table lists this clonotype with many counts. The rearrangement joins TRBV28 to TRBJ2-7; D is ambiguous. Looked up from germline, CDR1 is MDHEN and CDR2 is SYDVKM. There are 11 residues in the CDR3. The V end lost 3 bases, the J end lost 2 bases, and 2 bases lay between the germline ends. The CDR3 protein is CASSFTYEQYF. CDR3 coding DNA: TGTGCCAGCAGTTTTACCTACGAGCAGTACTTC. The variable domain in full, with the rest retrieved from reference TRBV28 and TRBJ2-7, is DVKVTQSSRYLVKRTGEKVFLECVQDMDHENMFWYRQDPGLGLRLIYFSYDVKMKEKGDIPEGYSVSREKKERFSLILESASTNQTSMYLCASSFTYEQYFGPGTRLTVT.

By share of the sample, this clonotype is medium-sized. V is TRBV20-1 and J is TRBJ1-2, with unresolved D. This CDR3 has 11 residues. V was trimmed by 1 base and J by 8 bases, leaving 8 bases between them. The V gene's germline CDR1 is DFQATT and CDR2 SNEGSKA (reference sequence). In DNA, the CDR3 is TGCAGTGCTAGAGGGGGATCAGGCTACACCTTC. It encodes CSARGGSGYTF.

As to this clonotype: Possible read error: a much larger clone is one base away. The V and J genes are TRBV14 and TRBJ2-3, with D unresolved. Germline assignment: CDR1 SGHDN and CDR2 FVKESK. V gave up 5 bases and J gave up 5 bases, with 5 bases separating them. The CDR3 consists of 11 residues. This CDR3 is CASSAEDTQYF. As DNA, the CDR3 is TGTGCCAGCAGCGCGGAAGATACGCAGTATTTT.

The chain joins TRBV3-1 to TRBJ2-7, with unresolved D. Trimming removed 6 bases at V and 1 base at J, with 16 bases between. The CDR3 is 15 residues long. Germline values: CDR1 LGHDT, CDR2 YNNKEL (reference sequence). CDR3 sequence (DNA): TGTGCCAGCAGTGCCCGGACCAAGAGGTCCTACGAGCAGTACTTC. It encodes CASSARTKRSYEQYF.

This clonotype was recorded at least ten times. The rearrangement links TRBV9 to TRBJ2-7, with D possibly matching TRBD1 (7 bases). Germline V gene data show CDR1 as SGDLS and CDR2 as YYNGEE. Trimming shortened V by 0 bases and J by 5 bases, and 12 bases separated the two germline ends. This CDR3 contains 14 residues. This CDR3 is CASSVGQGEDEQYF. The DNA of the CDR3 is TGTGCCAGCAGCGTAGGTCAGGGGGAGGACGAGCAGTACTTC.

This sequence joins TRBV19 and TRBJ1-3, with 8 bases fitting TRBD1. The CDR3 length is 17 residues. The ends lost 5 bases at V and 0 bases at J; junction bases unmatched: 9. Germline-derived CDR1 and CDR2 are LNHDA and SQIVND (reference sequence). For the CDR3, the DNA is TGTGCCAGTAGTCCCTTGACAGGGGTGAGCTCTGGAAACACCATATATTTT. Its translation: CASSPLTGVSSGNTIYF.

This clonotype showed up just a few times. The V and J genes are TRBV29-1 and TRBJ1-2; 7 nucleotides match TRBD1. Per germline, CDR1 SQVTM and CDR2 ANQGSEA. The V segment lost 0 bases and the J segment 4 bases; nucleotides outside the gene matches: 5. This CDR3 has 14 amino acids. This CDR3 reads CSVEDSQGFYGYTF. CDR3 in DNA: TGCAGCGTTGAAGATTCACAGGGGTTCTATGGCTACACCTTC.

The chain couples TRBV20-1 to TRBJ2-7; a weak D match, TRBD2 (5 bases). The V and J ends lost 8 bases and 5 bases respectively, with 22 bases between them. The CDR3 has 14 amino acids. The V gene's germline CDR1 is DFQATT and CDR2 SNEGSKA (reference sequence). The chain's CDR3 is CSTPFGGRVDEQYF. Here the CDR3 DNA reads TGCAGTACTCCCTTCGGAGGAAGGGTCGACGAGCAGTACTTC.

Notes on this clonotype: Being one base from a much bigger clone, this may be a read error. The chain is built from TRBV2 and TRBJ2-1; D is uncertain. The CDR3 has 11 residues. CDR1 and CDR2 (germline): SNHLY, FYNNEI. In nucleotides, the CDR3 is TGTGCCAGGACCGTTGGCGATGAGAAGTTCTTC. Encoded protein: CARTVGDEKFF.

Remarks on this clonotype: This could be a read error, since a much larger clone is one nucleotide away. This chain joins TRBV7-2 and TRBJ2-1; D uncertain. This CDR3 is built from 13 residues. CDR1 is SGHTA and CDR2 is FQGNSA in the germline V gene. CDR3 nucleotides: TGTGCCATCAGCTCCCGAAATAGTAATGAGCAGTTCTTC. This translates into CAISSRNSNEQFF.

The genes are TRBV7-6 and TRBJ2-1, with TRBD2 matching 7 bases. This CDR3 region has 16 residues. After removal of 9 bases from V and 9 bases from J, the junction contained 20 bases not matched to a gene. Germline CDR1 is SGHVS and CDR2 is FNYEAQ. The CDR3 DNA follows: TGTGCCAGAAGCCCATCGACTAGCAGAGTCGGTACTGAGCAGTTCTTC. Its translation is CARSPSTSRVGTEQFF.

Worth noting for this clonotype: This clone may be a read error of a much larger clone one base away. CDR3 DNA: TGTGCCAGCAGTGAAGAGGCGTATGCCTACGATCAGTACTTC. This gives the protein CASSEEAYAYDQYF. The chain recombines TRBV11-2 with TRBJ2-1; D remains unclear. The tail of the sequence fits TRBJ2-4 better, so the J call may be wrong. Germline V lookup: CDR1 SGHAT, CDR2 FQNNGV. This CDR3 comprises 14 residues.